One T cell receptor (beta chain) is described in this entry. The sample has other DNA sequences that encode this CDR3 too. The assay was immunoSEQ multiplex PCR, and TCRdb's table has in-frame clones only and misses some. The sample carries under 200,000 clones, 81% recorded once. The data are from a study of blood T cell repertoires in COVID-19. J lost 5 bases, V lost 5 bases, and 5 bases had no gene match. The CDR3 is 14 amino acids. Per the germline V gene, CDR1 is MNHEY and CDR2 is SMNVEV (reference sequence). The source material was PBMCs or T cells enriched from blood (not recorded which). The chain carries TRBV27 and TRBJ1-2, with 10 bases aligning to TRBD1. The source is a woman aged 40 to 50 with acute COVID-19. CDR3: CASSRQGAGYGYTF. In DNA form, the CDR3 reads TGTGCCAGCAGTAGACAGGGGGCCGGTTATGGCTACACCTTC.